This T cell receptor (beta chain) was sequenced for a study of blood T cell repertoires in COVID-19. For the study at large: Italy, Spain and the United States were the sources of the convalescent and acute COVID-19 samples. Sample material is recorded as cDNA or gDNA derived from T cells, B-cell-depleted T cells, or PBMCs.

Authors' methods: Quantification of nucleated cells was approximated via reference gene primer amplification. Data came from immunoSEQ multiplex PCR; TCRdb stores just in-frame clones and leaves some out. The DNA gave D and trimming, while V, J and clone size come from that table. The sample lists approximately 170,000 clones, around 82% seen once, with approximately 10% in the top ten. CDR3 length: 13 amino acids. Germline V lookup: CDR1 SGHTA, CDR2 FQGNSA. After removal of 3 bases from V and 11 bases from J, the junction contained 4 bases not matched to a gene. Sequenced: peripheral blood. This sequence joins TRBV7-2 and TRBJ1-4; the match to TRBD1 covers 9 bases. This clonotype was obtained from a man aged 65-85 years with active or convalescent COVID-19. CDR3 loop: CASSLGTGYKLFF. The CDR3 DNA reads TGTGCCAGCAGCTTGGGGACAGGGTATAAACTGTTTTTT.